This record concerns one T cell receptor (beta chain) sequence. Its antigen is unidentified. Generated by immunoSEQ multiplex PCR, the TCRdb table keeps only in-frame clones and is missing some. Of over a million clones listed, around 95% were seen once; the top ten hold approximately 1.2%. These data belong to a study of shared clonotypes between healthy human individuals. For the study at large: Ranging from 18 to 49 in age, donors were two women and a few men. General study findings and limits: What rarefaction showed was incomplete sorted-subset sequencing despite large depth. All-four-donor shared clonotypes had higher generation probabilities than non-shared clonotypes did.

The ends were cut back, 0 bases at V and 3 bases at J, with 11 bases in the middle. The germline V gene encodes CDR1 ENHRY and CDR2 SYGVKD. The CDR3 extends over 15 amino acids. Only Caucasian adults living in Nashville, Tennessee made up the donor group. This TCR was sampled from a man aged 25-45 years in good health. This rearrangement joins TRBV10-3 to TRBJ2-5; the D gene is possibly TRBD2 (5 bases). The sample taken for sequencing was naive CD4+ T cells sorted from blood. Stated subset: CD45RA+ positively selected. The CDR3 coding sequence is TGTGCCATCAGTGAGTCCCCGGACGGGGAAGAGACCCAGTACTTC. It is translated as CAISESPDGEETQYF.